The 27 T cell receptor beta chains below come from one sample, sequenced in a study of T-cell reconstitution after alpha-beta-depleted transplantation in children (TCRdb year 2016). Library generation was performed with PCR. TCRdb shows the sequencer as Illumina HiSeq 2500. TCR library preparation used molecular barcoding, with unique molecular identifiers applied to normalize quantification of the TCRbeta repertoire. TCRdb reprocessed the public reads (quality trimming at Q25 with fastp, clone calling with MiXCR) and kept in-frame beta chains. For every CDR3 protein sequence, its rows merge into one entry that carries the most common genes and DNA. The table for this sample lists about 150,000 distinct CDR3 sequences; over 8.5% of them were counted only once. Of the sample, about 13% falls within the top ten clones. The meaning of the sample's treatment or condition label: allogeneic hematopoietic cell transplantation with graft depleted of TCRalphabeta T cells and CD19 B cells.

Sequenced here: PBMCs, sampled before TCRalphabeta/CD19-depleted stem cell transplant. The source of these receptors is a boy aged 2 to 10 with acute myeloid leukemia, due to receive a stem cell transplant.

In this sample, this clonotype turned up many times. V is TRBV29-1 and J is TRBJ1-1; perhaps TRBD1 as D (5 bases). Germline-derived CDR1 and CDR2 are SQVTM and ANQGSEA. Trimming removed 0 bases at V and 6 bases at J, with 23 bases between. The CDR3 totals 17 residues. CDR3 sequence: CSVEDLSDTGAGAEAFF. CDR3 DNA sequence: TGCAGCGTTGAAGATCTTTCGGACACAGGTGCGGGGGCTGAAGCTTTCTTT.

This clonotype was seen ten or more times. The chain employs TRBV7-6 and TRBJ1-3, with D perhaps TRBD1 (6 bases). Trimming left V 1 base short and J 8 bases short, with 15 bases between. The germline V gene has CDR1 SGHVS and CDR2 FNYEAQ. CDR3 size: 15 residues. The CDR3 spells CASSLGGGGADTIYF. CDR3 coding DNA: TGTGCCAGCAGCTTAGGTGGCGGGGGCGCGGACACCATATATTTT.

This clonotype came up many times. The V and J genes are TRBV7-9 and TRBJ2-5, with D possibly being TRBD1 (6 bases). The CDR3 consists of 13 residues. In germline, CDR1 is SEHNR, CDR2 FQNEAQ (reference sequence). V was shortened by 5 bases and J by 3 bases, with 10 bases between the two germline ends. The CDR3 reads CASSPRGEETQYF. The CDR3 DNA reads as TGTGCCAGCAGCCCCAGGGGAGAAGAGACCCAGTACTTC. The full variable domain, rest sourced from reference TRBV7-9 and TRBJ2-5, is DTGVSQNPRHKITKRGQNVTFRCDPISEHNRLYWYRQTLGQGPEFLTYFQNEAQLEKSRLLSDRFSAERPKGSFSTLEIQRTEQGDSAMYLCASSPRGEETQYFGPGTRLLVL.

This clonotype was detected ten times or more. The chain links TRBV7-2 to TRBJ2-1; 7 bases are a match to TRBD2. Germline V gene sequence: CDR1 SGHTA, CDR2 FQGNSA. Trimming cost V 4 bases and J 8 bases; bases outside gene matches: 5. The CDR3 has 13 amino acids. CDR3 coding DNA: TGTGCCAGCAGCTCCATAACTAGCGATGAGCAGTTCTTC. It specifies CASSSITSDEQFF.

This clonotype was seen repeatedly, ten times or more. The chain is built from TRBV9 and TRBJ2-1; TRBD2 matches at 10 bases. CDR3 size: 14 residues. Germline trimming cut 6 bases from V and 5 bases from J; bases unmatched to any gene: 5. The germline CDR1 and CDR2 sequences are SGDLS and YYNGEE. The CDR3 nucleotides read TGTGCCAGCACTACTAGCGGGGAGAACAATGAGCAGTTCTTC. Protein product: CASTTSGENNEQFF.

This clonotype was recorded many times. V usage is TRBV3-1 and J usage is TRBJ2-1; TRBD2 is a possible D gene (5 bases). The V gene lost 0 bases and the J gene lost 4 bases, with 19 bases spanning the gap. The CDR3 has 18 residues. Germline loops: CDR1 LGHDT, CDR2 YNNKEL (reference sequence). The CDR3 DNA sequence: TGTGCCAGCAGCCAAGACCACATACGACTATTTGGGTACAATGAGCAGTTCTTC. This gives the protein CASSQDHIRLFGYNEQFF.

This clonotype was seen at least ten times. The chain recombines TRBV10-3 with TRBJ2-1; D is perhaps TRBD2 (6 bases). V lost 2 bases and J lost 7, with 15 bases in between. The CDR3 covers 15 residues. Germline assignment: CDR1 ENHRY and CDR2 SYGVKD. CDR3 nucleotides: TGTGCCATCAGTGAGCGTCGGGAGTCCATTAATGAGCAGTTCTTC. Translation gives CAISERRESINEQFF.

This clonotype was observed at least ten times. The rearrangement joins TRBV10-3 to TRBJ2-3; 8 bases agree with TRBD1. The CDR3 is made up of 13 amino acids. From germline, CDR1 is ENHRY and CDR2 SYGVKD. V trimming: 9 bases; J trimming: 2 bases; junction bases outside the gene matches: 4. CDR3 residues: CAIRQGLTDTQYF. DNA for the CDR3: TGTGCCATTCGACAGGGGCTCACAGATACGCAGTATTTT.

This clonotype was seen a handful of times. This chain links TRBV20-1 with TRBJ2-7; 12 nucleotides agree with TRBD2. The ends lost 6 bases at V and 2 bases at J; junction bases unmatched: 5. This CDR3 is built from 14 residues. Per germline, CDR1 DFQATT and CDR2 SNEGSKA (reference sequence). As DNA, the CDR3 is TGCAGTGCCCTTACTAGCGGGGGGACCTACGAGCAGTACTTC. Translation gives CSALTSGGTYEQYF.

This clonotype was picked up many times. This chain connects TRBV3-1 to TRBJ1-5; unclear D gene. The germline V gene has CDR1 LGHDT and CDR2 YNNKEL (reference sequence). Trimming shortened V by 3 bases and J by 6 bases, and 9 bases separated the two germline ends. This CDR3 has 13 amino acids. The CDR3: CASSHGEGQPQHF. CDR3 nucleotide sequence: TGTGCCAGCAGCCATGGAGAAGGTCAGCCCCAGCATTTT.

This clonotype was found many times. This chain uses TRBV6-5 with TRBJ2-1; the D is unclear. The germline V and J ends were trimmed by 2 bases and 9 bases, with 8 bases remaining between them. The V gene's germline CDR1 is MNHEY and CDR2 SVGAGI. CDR3 length: 12 amino acids. The CDR3 sequence is CASSYTRTEQFF. The CDR3 bases are TGTGCCAGCAGTTACACACGGACTGAGCAGTTCTTC.

V gene TRBV18 combines with J gene TRBJ2-1, with D perhaps TRBD1 (5 bases). Between the trimmed V and J ends, which lost 2 bases and 9 bases, there was a span of 5 bases. This CDR3 spans 11 amino acids. The V gene's germline CDR1 is KGHSH and CDR2 LQKENI. DNA of the CDR3: TGTGCCAGCTCACCAGGGGCTGAGCAGTTCTTC. Its translation: CASSPGAEQFF.

This clonotype has ten or more counts. V is TRBV20-1 and J is TRBJ2-4, with 9 bases aligning to TRBD2. The CDR3 covers 16 residues. CDR1 and CDR2 (germline): DFQATT, SNEGSKA (reference sequence). After removal of 1 base from V and 4 bases from J, the junction contained 8 bases not matched to a gene. The CDR3 nucleotides read TGCAGTGCTAGAGGGTTGCGGGAGGGCTGGAAAAACATTCAGTACTTC. Its protein product is CSARGLREGWKNIQYF.

Ten or more counts support this clonotype. The chain carries TRBV20-1 and TRBJ1-5, with a possible D match to TRBD1 (5 bases). The CDR3 covers 14 residues. CDR1 is DFQATT and CDR2 is SNEGSKA in the germline V gene (reference sequence). V lost 1 base and J 5 bases, leaving 12 bases between the germline ends. CDR3 loop: CSARGPGAYQPQHF. CDR3 in DNA: TGCAGTGCTAGAGGCCCCGGGGCTTATCAGCCCCAGCATTTT.

This clonotype was recorded many times. One end of the junction does not line up with germline, which may come from a read error. The rearrangement links TRBV6-1 to TRBJ2-1, with 8 bases fitting TRBD2. The CDR3 length is 15 residues. Germline CDR1 is MNHNS and CDR2 is SASEGT. This CDR3 is CASSQAGAGVNEQFF. CDR3 bases: TGTGCCAGCAGTCAAGCGGGGGCGGGTGTGAATGAGCAGTTCTTC.

This clonotype was counted at least ten times. The V gene is TRBV12-3 or TRBV12-4, the J gene TRBJ2-7, with 11 bases identical to TRBD2. V gave up 5 bases and J gave up 1 base; unmatched junction bases: 4. The length of the CDR3 is 15 residues. The DNA for the CDR3 is TGTGCCAGCAGTGTCGGACTAGCGGGTTCCTACGAGCAGTACTTC. This sequence encodes CASSVGLAGSYEQYF.

This clonotype was picked up many times. The CDR3, as DNA: TGCAGCGTTGGACAGGGGGCTCCGAACACCGGGGAGCTGTTTTTT. Its protein is CSVGQGAPNTGELFF. V usage is TRBV29-1 and J usage is TRBJ2-2; TRBD1 matches at 10 bases. This CDR3 has 15 amino acids. The V and J ends lost 4 bases and 0 bases, in that order; junction bases with no gene match: 2. Per the germline V gene, CDR1 is SQVTM and CDR2 is ANQGSEA.

This clonotype was recorded many times. V and J are TRBV28 and TRBJ1-1; 11 nucleotides match TRBD1. Germline V CDR1 and CDR2: MDHEN, SYDVKM. The CDR3 consists of 14 residues. Germline trimming cut 5 bases from V and 7 bases from J; bases unmatched to any gene: 6. This CDR3 is CASSRVGTGGEAFF. In DNA, the CDR3 is TGTGCCAGCAGTCGCGTGGGGACAGGGGGTGAAGCTTTCTTT. Using reference TRBV28 and TRBJ1-1 for the parts outside the CDR3, the full variable domain is DVKVTQSSRYLVKRTGEKVFLECVQDMDHENMFWYRQDPGLGLRLIYFSYDVKMKEKGDIPEGYSVSREKKERFSLILESASTNQTSMYLCASSRVGTGGEAFFGQGTRLTVV.

Many counts were recorded for this clonotype. The chain uses TRBV4-1 and TRBJ1-2; tentatively, D is TRBD1 (5 bases). Germline V CDR1 and CDR2: MGHRA, YSYEKL. Between the trimmed V and J ends, which lost 1 base and 7 bases, there was a span of 7 bases. This CDR3 spans 12 amino acids. CDR3 region: CASSQVDSGYTF. The CDR3, as DNA: TGCGCCAGCAGCCAAGTCGACAGTGGCTACACCTTC.

This clonotype was seen many times. The chain joins TRBV7-2 to TRBJ1-1, with D uncertain. Trimming took off 5 bases at V and 1 base at J, with 17 bases between the two ends. There are 16 residues in the CDR3. The germline V gene encodes CDR1 SGHTA and CDR2 FQGNSA. In DNA, the CDR3 is TGTGCCAGCAGCCTCCCCTCCCTGGCAGCGAACACTGAAGCTTTCTTT. This encodes CASSLPSLAANTEAFF.

This clonotype came up many times. The CDR3 loop is CASRPGGGGPYEQYF. The CDR3 coding sequence is TGTGCCAGCAGACCGGGAGGGGGAGGGCCCTACGAGCAGTACTTC. This chain uses TRBV28 with TRBJ2-7; 8 bases are shared with TRBD2. Looked up from germline, CDR1 is MDHEN and CDR2 is SYDVKM. The V segment lost 6 bases and the J segment 2 bases; nucleotides outside the gene matches: 9. The CDR3 is 15 residues long.

The sample holds many counts of this clonotype. The chain combines TRBV7-9 with TRBJ2-2, with 8 bases fitting TRBD2. Germline assignment: CDR1 SEHNR and CDR2 FQNEAQ (reference sequence). The V gene end was trimmed by 7 bases and the J gene end by 7 bases; junction bases not matched to a gene: 11. This CDR3 spans 15 amino acids. CDR3 in amino acids: CASIKREPAGGELFF. CDR3 DNA sequence: TGTGCCAGCATAAAGCGGGAGCCGGCGGGCGGGGAGCTGTTTTTT.

This clonotype has a count of ten or more. The rearrangement links TRBV30 to TRBJ2-5, with D perhaps matching TRBD1 (6 bases). Germline CDR1 is GTSNPN and CDR2 is SVGIG (reference sequence). Deletions cut 2 bases from V and 3 bases from J, with 13 bases between. This CDR3 spans 14 amino acids. DNA of the CDR3: TGTGCCTGGAGTAACCCCTGGACAGAAGAGACCCAGTACTTC. The encoded protein is CAWSNPWTEETQYF.

The rearrangement links TRBV10-3 to TRBJ2-3; tentative D call: TRBD2 (6 bases). Germline V CDR1 and CDR2: ENHRY, SYGVKD. V lost 4 bases and J lost 2, with 7 bases in between. CDR3 length: 13 residues. For the CDR3, the DNA is TGTGCCATCAGTGGGGACTTCACAGATACGCAGTATTTT. As protein: CAISGDFTDTQYF.

In this sample, this clonotype turned up many times. The V and J genes are TRBV6-2 or TRBV6-3 and TRBJ2-7; 7 positions agree with TRBD2. The CDR3 sequence is 14 residues long. V lost 6 bases to trimming and J lost 0 bases; unmatched junction nucleotides: 5. CDR1 is MNHEY, CDR2 SVGEGT, per germline. Here the CDR3 reads CASRGSGNSYEQYF. The CDR3 coding sequence is TGTGCCAGCAGGGGAAGCGGGAACTCCTACGAGCAGTACTTC.

The J gene is TRBJ1-1, the V gene TRBV11-2; 7 bases are a match to TRBD1. The CDR3 length is 17 residues. The V gene end was trimmed by 1 base and the J gene end by 4 bases; junction bases not matched to a gene: 12. CDR1 and CDR2 from the germline V gene are SGHAT and FQNNGV. CDR3 sequence reads: CASSLAGWGRGGTEAFF. CDR3 in DNA: TGTGCCAGCAGCTTAGCCGGGTGGGGCAGGGGGGGCACTGAAGCTTTCTTT.

This clonotype was counted ten times or more. This chain joins TRBV12-3 or TRBV12-4 and TRBJ2-5; possible D gene TRBD2, 6 bases. V was shortened by 5 bases and J by 6 bases, with 13 bases between the two germline ends. This CDR3 comprises 13 residues. The CDR3 reads CASSRRGGKTQYF. For the CDR3, the DNA is TGTGCCAGCAGTCGGCGGGGCGGGAAGACCCAGTACTTC.